This passage covers 8 T cell receptor beta chains from one sample sequenced in a study of T-cell memory formation after mild COVID-19. TCRdb reprocessed the 5' RACE reads with MiXCR, giving one entry per CDR3 protein. The sample holds 150,000 to 200,000 distinct CDR3 sequences, 16% seen once. Sequenced sample: PBMCs or a T cell subset sorted from them (not recorded which). All receptors come from an adult woman who had mild COVID-19 (a few samples of this study predate the infection). Cell type and time point are not known.

This clonotype was counted between two and nine times. This chain uses TRBV20-1 with TRBJ2-1, with 8 positions matching TRBD2. Germline CDR1 DFQATT, CDR2 SNEGSKA (reference sequence). V shed 5 bases, J shed 8 bases, and the junction held 23 bases outside the gene matches. The CDR3 covers 18 residues. CDR3 in DNA: TGCAGTGCTCCCCCTTCGGGACTAGTAGCACTGACACTCCATGAGCAGTTCTTC. Residues: CSAPPSGLVALTLHEQFF.

The CDR3 DNA is TGTGCCAGCAGTTACTCTGCGGGAACGGGGAACGAGCAGTACTTC. Translation gives CASSYSAGTGNEQYF. The chain uses TRBV6-2 or TRBV6-3 and TRBJ2-7, with D perhaps TRBD2 (6 bases). The CDR3 is 15 residues long. Trimming left V 0 bases short and J 5 bases short, with 14 bases between. Germline-derived CDR1 and CDR2 are MNHEY and SVGEGT.

This clonotype was counted only a few times. V is TRBV6-2 or TRBV6-3 and J is TRBJ2-5; no reliable D call. Between the trimmed V and J ends, which lost 2 bases and 6 bases, there was a span of 4 bases. Germline CDR1 is MNHEY and CDR2 is SVGEGT. CDR3 length: 11 amino acids. This CDR3 is CASSYGKTQYF. CDR3 sequence (DNA): TGTGCCAGCAGTTACGGCAAGACCCAGTACTTC.

This clonotype was seen only a few times. This chain joins TRBV7-8 and TRBJ2-5, with D perhaps matching TRBD1 (5 bases). Trimming took 1 base from V and 4 from J, leaving 13 bases between them. This CDR3 is built from 15 residues. Germline V gene lookup returns CDR1 SGHVS and CDR2 FQNEAQ. CDR3 nucleotide sequence: TGTGCCAGCAGCTTAGGGGCAGGGCTGGGAGAGACCCAGTACTTC. It yields the protein CASSLGAGLGETQYF.

This rearrangement joins TRBV24-1 to TRBJ2-7, with D maybe TRBD1 (5 bases). This CDR3 has 12 amino acids. V lost 7 bases, J lost 1 base, and 7 bases lay in between. The germline V gene encodes CDR1 KGHDR and CDR2 SFDVKD. CDR3 bases: TGTGCCACCAGCTCAGGGTCCTACGAGCAGTACTTC. The encoded protein is CATSSGSYEQYF.

In this sample, this clonotype turned up a few times. The genes are TRBV29-1 and TRBJ2-5; D is unclear. Germline CDR1 and CDR2: SQVTM and ANQGSEA. The CDR3 is 13 residues long. Trimming cost V 4 bases and J 4 bases, with 13 bases left between them. DNA of the CDR3: TGCAGCGTTGGGTTACGCGCACGAGAGACCCAGTACTTC. Protein sequence: CSVGLRARETQYF.

This rearrangement joins TRBV4-2 to TRBJ2-1; 13 bases align to TRBD2. Germline V gene data show CDR1 as LGHNA and CDR2 as YNFKEQ. The ends lost 3 bases at V and 10 bases at J; junction bases unmatched: 6. The CDR3 covers 15 residues. As DNA, the CDR3 is TGTGCCAGCAGCCACACTAGCGGGGGGGCCACCGAGCAGTTCTTC. This encodes CASSHTSGGATEQFF.

This clonotype was detected a few times. This chain connects TRBV12-3 or TRBV12-4 to TRBJ1-4; D perhaps matches TRBD1 (6 bases). Deletions cut 5 bases from V and 10 bases from J, with 20 bases between. The CDR3 is made up of 15 amino acids. CDR3 region: CASSDRFFREGKLFF. The DNA of the CDR3 is TGTGCCAGCAGTGACAGGTTCTTCCGAGAGGGAAAACTGTTTTTT.